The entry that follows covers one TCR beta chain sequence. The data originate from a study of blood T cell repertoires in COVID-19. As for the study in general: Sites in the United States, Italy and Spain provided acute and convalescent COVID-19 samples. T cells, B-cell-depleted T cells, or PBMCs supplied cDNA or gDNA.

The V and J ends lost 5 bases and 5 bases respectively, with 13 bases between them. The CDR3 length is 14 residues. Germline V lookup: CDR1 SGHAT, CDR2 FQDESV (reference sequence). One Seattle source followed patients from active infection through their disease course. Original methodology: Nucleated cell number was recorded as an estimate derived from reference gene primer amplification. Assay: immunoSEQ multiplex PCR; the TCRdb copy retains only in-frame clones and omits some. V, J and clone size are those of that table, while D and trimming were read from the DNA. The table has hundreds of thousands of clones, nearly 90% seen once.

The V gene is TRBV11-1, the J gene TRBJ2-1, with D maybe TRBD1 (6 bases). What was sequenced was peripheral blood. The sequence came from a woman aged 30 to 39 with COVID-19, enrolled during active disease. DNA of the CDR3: TGTGCCAGCAGCCCGTACAGGGTCGACAATGAGCAGTTCTTC. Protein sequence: CASSPYRVDNEQFF.